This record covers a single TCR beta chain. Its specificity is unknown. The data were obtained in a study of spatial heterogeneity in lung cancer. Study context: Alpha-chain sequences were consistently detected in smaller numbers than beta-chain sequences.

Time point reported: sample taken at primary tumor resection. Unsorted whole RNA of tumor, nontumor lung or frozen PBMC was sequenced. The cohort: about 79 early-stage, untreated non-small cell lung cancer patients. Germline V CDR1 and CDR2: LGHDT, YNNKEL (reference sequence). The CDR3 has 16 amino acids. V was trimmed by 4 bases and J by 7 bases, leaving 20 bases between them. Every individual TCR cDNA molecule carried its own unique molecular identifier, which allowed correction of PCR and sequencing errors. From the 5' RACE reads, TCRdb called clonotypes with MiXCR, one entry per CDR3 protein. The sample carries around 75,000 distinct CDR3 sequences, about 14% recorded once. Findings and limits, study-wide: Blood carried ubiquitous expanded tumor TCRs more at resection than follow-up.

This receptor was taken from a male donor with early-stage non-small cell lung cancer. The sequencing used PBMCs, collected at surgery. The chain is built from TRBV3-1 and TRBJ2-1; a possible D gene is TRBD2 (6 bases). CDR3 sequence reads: CASSPRLGRERNEQFF. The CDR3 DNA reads TGTGCCAGCAGCCCCCGCCTGGGACGGGAGAGGAATGAGCAGTTCTTC.